These 32 T cell receptor beta chains originate from one sample sequenced in a study of molecular identifiers for immune sequencing clone quantification (dated by TCRdb to between 2017 and 2018). Library method: PCR. The instrument was an Illumina HiSeq 4000. The public sequencing data were trimmed at Q25 with fastp and processed into clonotypes with MiXCR by TCRdb, which kept only in-frame beta chains. Entries that share a CDR3 protein sequence are merged under the most common genes and DNA. The sample data list about 510,000 distinct CDR3 sequences, and 20% to 25% of these were observed just once. The ten largest account for approximately 0.84% of the sample. Material for sequencing was naive CD8+ T cells from blood, with Jurkat cell RNA spiked in. The cell subset or site label here, explained by the study, means: FACS-sorted CD8+CD4-CCR7+CD45RA+ naive T cells. The receptors were gathered from a human donor in good health. Some libraries in this study had Jurkat cell RNA spiked in.

The J gene is TRBJ1-1, the V gene TRBV4-3; D not resolved. The CDR3 sequence is 15 residues long. Trimming left V 1 base short and J 3 bases short, with 12 bases between. CDR1 is LGHNA and CDR2 is YSLEER in the germline V gene. The CDR3 spells CASSQGYLGDTEAFF. CDR3 coding DNA: TGCGCCAGCAGCCAAGGTTACTTGGGAGACACTGAAGCTTTCTTT.

This clonotype showed up many times. The chain links TRBV4-3 to TRBJ2-7, with D possibly matching TRBD1 (7 bases). The germline V and J ends were trimmed by 0 bases and 3 bases, with 12 bases remaining between them. The CDR3 loop spans 15 amino acids. CDR1 is LGHNA and CDR2 is YSLEER in the germline V gene. DNA for the CDR3: TGCGCCAGCAGCCAAGACAGGGGGGCTCTCTACGAGCAGTACTTC. Residues: CASSQDRGALYEQYF.

On this clonotype itself: This may arise from a read error, as a much more abundant clone is one base away. The chain uses TRBV27 and TRBJ1-5; 7 bases fit TRBD1. From germline, CDR1 is MNHEY and CDR2 SMNVEV (reference sequence). The CDR3 sequence is 13 residues long. The CDR3 loop reads CAGSWTGTQPQHF. CDR3 DNA sequence: TGTGCCGGCAGTTGGACAGGAACTCAGCCCCAGCATTTT.

V is TRBV5-4 and J is TRBJ1-1; tentatively, D is TRBD1 (6 bases). CDR3 length: 14 amino acids. The germline CDR1 and CDR2 sequences are SGHNT and YYREEE (reference sequence). Trimming shortened V by 4 bases and J by 1 base, and 11 bases separated the two germline ends. The CDR3 sequence: CASSSLDRNTEAFF. Here the CDR3 DNA reads TGTGCCAGCAGCAGTCTGGACAGGAACACTGAAGCTTTCTTT.

This clonotype was seen only a few times. The chain is built from TRBV7-9 and TRBJ2-7, with 11 bases matching TRBD1. Germline CDR1 is SEHNR and CDR2 is FQNEAQ (reference sequence). This CDR3 has 15 amino acids. Losses at the gene ends were 5 bases for V and 3 bases for J; bases not matched to a gene: 6. This chain's CDR3 is CASSPWTGGGYEQYF. Here the CDR3 DNA reads TGTGCCAGCAGCCCGTGGACAGGGGGCGGCTACGAGCAGTACTTC.

Points on this clonotype: A clone one base away is much larger, so this may be a read error. The rearrangement uses TRBV27 and TRBJ2-1; 8 bases map to TRBD2. This CDR3 is built from 15 residues. The germline V gene encodes CDR1 MNHEY and CDR2 SMNVEV (reference sequence). This CDR3 is CASSLREGLGNEQLF. In DNA form, the CDR3 reads TGTGCCAGCAGTTTACGGGAGGGCTTGGGTAATGAGCAGCTCTTC.

The sample holds many counts of this clonotype. The chain recombines TRBV5-4 with TRBJ2-3, with 7 bases identical to TRBD1. The V gene's germline CDR1 is SGHNT and CDR2 YYREEE (reference sequence). The CDR3 extends over 15 amino acids. J was trimmed by 4 bases and V by 1 base; bases with no gene match: 6. This CDR3 is CASSLRTGFPDTQYF. DNA for the CDR3: TGTGCCAGCAGCTTGCGGACAGGCTTCCCAGATACGCAGTATTTT. The entire variable domain, with the rest obtained from reference TRBV5-4 and TRBJ2-3, is as follows: ETGVTQSPTHLIKTRGQQVTLRCSSQSGHNTVSWYQQALGQGPQFIFQYYREEENGRGNFPPRFSGLQFPNYSSELNVNALELDDSALYLCASSLRTGFPDTQYFGPGTRLTVL.

This clonotype was counted only a few times. CDR3 nucleotides: TGCGCCAGCAGCTTGTACGACAGGTCCTCTGGAAACACCATATATTTT. Translated, it gives CASSLYDRSSGNTIYF. The chain carries TRBV5-1 and TRBJ1-3; perhaps TRBD1 as D (6 bases). This CDR3 comprises 16 residues. Trimming removed 1 base at V and 0 bases at J, with 11 bases between. The V gene's germline CDR1 is SGHRS and CDR2 YFSETQ.

This clonotype was detected ten times or more. The CDR3: CASRHRPSGRAGTDTQYF. CDR3 nucleotide sequence: TGTGCCAGCAGACACCGACCTAGCGGGAGGGCTGGCACAGATACGCAGTATTTT. The chain combines TRBV5-6 with TRBJ2-3; 12 bases agree with TRBD2. The CDR3 consists of 18 residues. In germline, CDR1 is SGHDT, CDR2 YYEEEE. J gave up 1 base and V 5 bases, and 11 bases lay outside the gene matches.

Notes on this clonotype: A much larger clone sits a single nucleotide away, making a read error possible. The V gene is TRBV27, the J gene TRBJ1-1; D is ambiguous. The V gene lost 4 bases and the J gene lost 6 bases, with 12 bases spanning the gap. Looked up from germline, CDR1 is MNHEY and CDR2 is SMNVEV (reference sequence). The CDR3 length is 13 residues. The CDR3, as DNA: TGTGCCAGCAGTTCATCGCCAGTCGCTGAAGCTTTCTTT. This encodes CASSSSPVAEAFF.

V is TRBV20-1 and J is TRBJ2-7; 8 bases map to TRBD2. The germline CDR1 and CDR2 sequences are DFQATT and SNEGSKA (reference sequence). CDR3 length equals 14 residues. The V gene end was trimmed by 5 bases and the J gene end by 1 base; junction bases not matched to a gene: 7. The CDR3 DNA is TGCAGTGCTGATAGGGTAGCGGGGTCCTACGAGCAGTACTTC. Translating it yields CSADRVAGSYEQYF.

This clonotype has only a few counts. This chain links TRBV6-5 with TRBJ1-1; the D gene is possibly TRBD1 (5 bases). The CDR3 spans 13 residues. The germline V gene encodes CDR1 MNHEY and CDR2 SVGAGI. The ends were cut back, 4 bases at V and 6 bases at J, with 12 bases in the middle. DNA for the CDR3: TGTGCCAGCAGTTTCTCAGGGCAATCTGAAGCTTTCTTT. This encodes CASSFSGQSEAFF.

The chain couples TRBV13 to TRBJ2-7; D is unresolved. V was pared by 5 bases and J by 3 bases, with 17 bases between. Germline V lookup: CDR1 PRHDT, CDR2 FYEKMQ (reference sequence). This CDR3 spans 15 amino acids. The DNA for the CDR3 is TGTGCCAGCAGCCCCGGCAAGTTGAATTACTACGAGCAGTACTTC. The encoded protein is CASSPGKLNYYEQYF.

This clonotype was seen a single time. Possible read error: a much larger clone is one base away. The chain combines TRBV15 with TRBJ1-5; TRBD1 matches at 7 bases. The CDR3 is made up of 15 amino acids. Per germline, CDR1 LNHNV and CDR2 YYDKDF (reference sequence). Unmatched junction bases numbered 13, after V lost 5 bases and J lost 9 bases. Written as DNA, the CDR3 is TGTGCCACCAGCCATTTAGGGCAGGGGGATCCGCCCCAGCATTTT. As protein: CATSHLGQGDPPQHF.

With respect to this clonotype: This may arise from a read error, as a much more abundant clone is one base away. Because the CDR3 is missing its conserved closing phenylalanine or tryptophan, this is likely a read error. The chain recombines TRBV20-1 with TRBJ1-5; TRBD1 matches at 8 bases. Germline values: CDR1 DFQATT, CDR2 SNEGSKA (reference sequence). This CDR3 is 13 amino acids long. V lost 3 bases, J lost 9 bases, and 7 bases stayed unmatched. CDR3 coding DNA: TGCAGTGCTAGCGAGACCGGGACAGGGCCCCAGCATCTT. This encodes CSASETGTGPQHL.

On this clonotype itself: A much larger clone lies a single base off, so this may be a read error. The chain employs TRBV20-1 and TRBJ1-3; unclear D gene. The germline V gene encodes CDR1 DFQATT and CDR2 SNEGSKA (reference sequence). Trimming took 4 bases from V and 2 from J, leaving 12 bases between them. The CDR3 loop spans 14 amino acids. The CDR3 spells CSAMARNTGNTIYF. The CDR3 region has the DNA TGCAGTGCTATGGCCAGGAATACTGGAAACACCATATATTTT.

Worth noting for this clonotype: At one end, the junction sequence differs from germline, possibly due to a read error. This chain joins TRBV7-7 and TRBJ2-5; 10 nucleotides match TRBD2. This CDR3 contains 15 residues. Germline V gene data show CDR1 as SSHAT and CDR2 as FNYEAQ (reference sequence). The chain's CDR3 is CASSSLAGAQETQYF. CDR3 in DNA: TGTGCTAGCAGCTCTCTAGCGGGAGCCCAAGAGACCCAGTACTTC.

This clonotype was recorded once. The chain recombines TRBV25-1 with TRBJ1-4, with D unresolved. The CDR3 loop spans 14 amino acids. CDR1 and CDR2 (germline): MGHDK, SYGVNS. V gave up 5 bases and J gave up 6 bases, with 13 bases separating them. The CDR3 coding sequence is TGTGCCAGCAGTCCTTGGAGGGCCGATGAAAAACTGTTTTTT. This translates into CASSPWRADEKLFF.

The sample holds many counts of this clonotype. V and J are TRBV5-4 and TRBJ2-7, with TRBD1 identical over 9 bases. The CDR3 runs 15 residues. V gave up 4 bases and J gave up 4 bases; unmatched junction bases: 9. Germline loops: CDR1 SGHNT, CDR2 YYREEE (reference sequence). In nucleotides, the CDR3 is TGTGCCAGCAGCCCCGGTCCCGGGACAGGGTACGAGCAGTACTTC. Protein product: CASSPGPGTGYEQYF.

This clonotype was recorded a few times. The chain uses TRBV6-5 and TRBJ1-1; D perhaps matches TRBD1 (5 bases). In germline, CDR1 is MNHEY, CDR2 SVGAGI. CDR3 size: 13 residues. With 7 bases removed from V and 6 bases from J, the gap between germline ends came to 15 bases. CDR3 region: CASNIDSGAEAFF. The CDR3 DNA follows: TGTGCCAGCAATATCGACAGCGGAGCTGAAGCTTTCTTT.

Worth noting for this clonotype: Mismatch with germline at one junction end may stem from a read error. This chain uses TRBV6-5 with TRBJ2-6; D gene uncertain. The CDR3 spans 17 residues. Germline loops: CDR1 MNHEY, CDR2 SVGAGI. CDR3 protein: CGSSYSKSEPGANVLTF. In nucleotides, the CDR3 is TGTGGCAGCAGTTACTCGAAGTCTGAGCCTGGGGCCAACGTCCTGACTTTC.

This chain's CDR3 is CASSRSGTNYEQYF. The CDR3 DNA reads as TGTGCCAGCAGTCGGAGCGGGACGAATTACGAGCAGTACTTC. The chain is built from TRBV27 and TRBJ2-7; 7 bases align to TRBD2. The V gene end was trimmed by 5 bases and the J gene end by 4 bases; junction bases not matched to a gene: 8. Germline CDR1 is MNHEY and CDR2 is SMNVEV (reference sequence). The CDR3 totals 14 residues.

The CDR3 region is CASSEARAGYGYTF. CDR3 DNA: TGTGCCAGCAGTGAAGCGAGGGCAGGGTATGGCTACACCTTC. The V and J genes are TRBV2 and TRBJ1-2, with D possibly TRBD1 on 5 matching bases. CDR3 length: 14 amino acids. V was clipped by 0 bases and J by 5 bases, with 10 bases between them. Germline lookup yields CDR1 SNHLY and CDR2 FYNNEI.

This clonotype came up many times. The genes are TRBV28 and TRBJ2-3; 7 bases are a match to TRBD2. J lost 3 bases, V lost 7 bases, and 10 bases had no gene match. The CDR3 consists of 15 residues. Germline V gene data show CDR1 as MDHEN and CDR2 as SYDVKM. This chain's CDR3 is CASNPGLLMTDTQYF. In DNA form, the CDR3 reads TGTGCCAGCAATCCGGGACTACTTATGACAGATACGCAGTATTTT.

This clonotype appeared a few times. V and J are TRBV9 and TRBJ1-1, with 9 bases identical to TRBD1. Per the germline V gene, CDR1 is SGDLS and CDR2 is YYNGEE. This CDR3 is 16 amino acids long. V lost 0 bases, J lost 7 bases, and 10 bases stayed unmatched. The CDR3 spells CASSVGRTGVGGEAFF. The CDR3 DNA reads as TGTGCCAGCAGCGTAGGAAGGACAGGGGTCGGTGGTGAAGCTTTCTTT.

This clonotype came up a few times. The chain joins TRBV4-2 to TRBJ2-3, with 9 nucleotides matching TRBD2. This CDR3 contains 15 residues. Germline V gene lookup returns CDR1 LGHNA and CDR2 YNFKEQ. After removal of 2 bases from V and 5 bases from J, the junction contained 5 bases not matched to a gene. The CDR3 DNA reads TGTGCCAGCAGCCAAACTCAACTAGCGGGAGATACGCAGTATTTT. This gives the protein CASSQTQLAGDTQYF.

In its sample, this clonotype was seen many times. The rearrangement joins TRBV5-1 to TRBJ2-3; TRBD1 is a possible D gene (6 bases). Germline loops: CDR1 SGHRS, CDR2 YFSETQ. CDR3 length: 17 residues. Between the trimmed V and J ends, which lost 2 bases and 7 bases, there was a span of 23 bases. CDR3 loop: CASSLDIRAGEEHTQYF. In DNA, the CDR3 is TGCGCCAGCAGCTTAGATATTAGGGCAGGGGAAGAGCATACGCAGTATTTT.

This clonotype was picked up many times. The gene calls are TRBV20-1 and TRBJ2-3, with D perhaps TRBD1 (6 bases). CDR1 and CDR2 (germline): DFQATT, SNEGSKA (reference sequence). This CDR3 region has 15 residues. Deletions cut 5 bases from V and 2 bases from J, with 17 bases between. The chain's CDR3 is CSAPDEDRHTDTQYF. In DNA, the CDR3 is TGCAGTGCTCCAGATGAGGACAGACACACAGATACGCAGTATTTT.

Points on this clonotype: A much larger clonotype is one base distant, so this may be a read error. Because the CDR3's place on the DNA is in doubt, the DNA is left out and the CDR3 is given as listed by TCRdb. This chain connects TRBV29-1 to TRBJ1-2; TRBD1, the D gene given by the table, was not confirmed from the DNA. The CDR3 spans 14 residues, counting both ends. Looked up from germline, CDR1 is SQVTM and CDR2 is ANQGSEA. CDR3 loop: CTPGEGKVSYGCTF.

This rearrangement joins TRBV7-8 to TRBJ2-6; D unclear. Germline CDR1 and CDR2: SGHVS and FQNEAQ. V was shortened by 2 bases and J by 6 bases, with 5 bases between the two germline ends. The CDR3 is 13 residues long. CDR3 region: CASSLYAANVLTF. CDR3 DNA: TGTGCCAGCAGCTTATATGCGGCCAACGTCCTGACTTTC.

Ten or more counts support this clonotype. The chain carries TRBV7-9 and TRBJ2-7; D may correspond to TRBD1 or TRBD2 (5 bases each). Deletions cut 5 bases from V and 7 bases from J, with 15 bases between. Germline values: CDR1 SEHNR, CDR2 FQNEAQ (reference sequence). The length of the CDR3 is 13 residues. The CDR3 spells CASSQVGVPEQYF. The CDR3 DNA is TGTGCCAGCAGCCAGGTGGGGGTGCCTGAGCAGTACTTC.

This clonotype turned up a few times. The chain employs TRBV24-1 and TRBJ1-4; D might be TRBD1 (5 bases). Trimming pared 2 bases from V and 6 bases from J, leaving 9 bases between. This CDR3 is built from 14 residues. CDR1 and CDR2 (germline): KGHDR, SFDVKD. The CDR3 spells CATSDSRQYEKLFF. The CDR3 nucleotides read TGTGCCACCAGTGATTCCCGACAGTATGAAAAACTGTTTTTT.